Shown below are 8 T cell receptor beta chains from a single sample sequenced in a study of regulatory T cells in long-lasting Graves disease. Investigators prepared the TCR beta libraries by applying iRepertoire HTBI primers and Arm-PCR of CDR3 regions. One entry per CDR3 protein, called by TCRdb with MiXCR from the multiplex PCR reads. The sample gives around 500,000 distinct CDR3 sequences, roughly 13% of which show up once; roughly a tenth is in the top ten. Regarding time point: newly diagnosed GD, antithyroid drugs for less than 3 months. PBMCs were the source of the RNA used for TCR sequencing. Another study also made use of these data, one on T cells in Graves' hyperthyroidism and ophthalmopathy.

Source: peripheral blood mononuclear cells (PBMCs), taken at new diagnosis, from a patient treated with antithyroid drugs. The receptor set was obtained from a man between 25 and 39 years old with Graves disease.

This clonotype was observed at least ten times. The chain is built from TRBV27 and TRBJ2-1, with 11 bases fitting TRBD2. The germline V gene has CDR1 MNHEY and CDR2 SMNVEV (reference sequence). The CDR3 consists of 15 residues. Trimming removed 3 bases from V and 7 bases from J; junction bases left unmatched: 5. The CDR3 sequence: CASSFWLAGGNEQFF. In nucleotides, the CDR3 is TGTGCCAGCAGTTTCTGGCTAGCGGGGGGAAATGAGCAGTTCTTC.

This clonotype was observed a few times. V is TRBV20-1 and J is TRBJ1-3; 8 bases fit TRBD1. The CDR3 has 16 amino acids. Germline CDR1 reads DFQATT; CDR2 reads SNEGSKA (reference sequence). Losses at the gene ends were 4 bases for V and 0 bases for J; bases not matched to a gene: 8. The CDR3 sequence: CSAKGSGGLSGNTIYF. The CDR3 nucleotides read TGCAGTGCTAAAGGCTCAGGGGGCCTCTCTGGAAACACCATATATTTT.

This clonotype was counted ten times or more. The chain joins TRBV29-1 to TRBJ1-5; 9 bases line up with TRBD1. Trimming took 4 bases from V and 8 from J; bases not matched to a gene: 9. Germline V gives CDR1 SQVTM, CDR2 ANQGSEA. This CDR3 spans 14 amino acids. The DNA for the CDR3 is TGCAGCGTTGTCCCAAATGACAGGGGGGAGCCCCAGCATTTT. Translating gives CSVVPNDRGEPQHF.

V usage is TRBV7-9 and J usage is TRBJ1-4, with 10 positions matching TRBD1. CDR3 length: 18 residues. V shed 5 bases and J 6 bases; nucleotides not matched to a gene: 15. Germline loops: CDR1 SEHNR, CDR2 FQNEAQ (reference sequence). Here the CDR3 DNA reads TGTGCCAGCAGCCCACTCCGGGACAGGGGCTCTTTACATGAAAAACTGTTTTTT. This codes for CASSPLRDRGSLHEKLFF.

The CDR3 nucleotides are TGTGCCAGCAGCTTAATGGGGTACGGGACCCCAGCTTTCTTT. This gives the protein CASSLMGYGTPAFF. This rearrangement joins TRBV11-3 to TRBJ1-1; possibly TRBD1 for D (5 bases). Between the trimmed V and J ends, which lost 2 bases and 10 bases, there was a span of 17 bases. CDR1 and CDR2 (germline): SGHNT, YENEEA. The CDR3 runs to 14 residues.

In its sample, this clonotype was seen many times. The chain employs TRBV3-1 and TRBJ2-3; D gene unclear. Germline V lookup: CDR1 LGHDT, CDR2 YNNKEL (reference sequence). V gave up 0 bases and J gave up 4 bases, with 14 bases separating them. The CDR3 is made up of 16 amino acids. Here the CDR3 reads CASSQESSPYSDTQYF. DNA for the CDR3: TGTGCCAGCAGCCAAGAGTCCTCCCCGTATTCAGATACGCAGTATTTT.

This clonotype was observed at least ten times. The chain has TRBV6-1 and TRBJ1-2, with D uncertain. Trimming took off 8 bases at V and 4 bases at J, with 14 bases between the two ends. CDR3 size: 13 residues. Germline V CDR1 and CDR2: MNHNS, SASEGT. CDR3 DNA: TGTGCCAGCCGACCTCACACAGTCTATGGCTACACCTTC. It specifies CASRPHTVYGYTF.

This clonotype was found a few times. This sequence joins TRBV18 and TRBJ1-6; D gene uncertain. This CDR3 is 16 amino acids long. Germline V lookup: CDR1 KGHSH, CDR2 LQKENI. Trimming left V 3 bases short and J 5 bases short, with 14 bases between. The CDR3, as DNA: TGTGCCAGCTCACCGAGGCCGTCCACCAATAATTCACCCCTCCACTTT. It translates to CASSPRPSTNNSPLHF.